These 8 T cell receptor beta chains came from one sample sequenced in a study of blood T cells in healthy people across ages. For the second PCR, which ran for about 7 to 11 cycles, a sample-barcoded 5' primer and a J-beta primer mix were used. Via MiXCR, TCRdb re-called the 5' RACE reads, giving one row per CDR3 protein. The table lists 650,000 to 700,000 distinct CDR3 sequences, approximately 31% of them singletons. Sequencing was performed on blood. The receptors were sampled from a woman over 75 in good health.

This clonotype was picked up many times. This sequence joins TRBV28 and TRBJ2-5, with 8 bases identical to TRBD1. The CDR3 length is 13 residues. J gave up 2 bases and V 8 bases, and 4 bases lay outside the gene matches. CDR1 is MDHEN and CDR2 is SYDVKM in the germline V gene. The chain's CDR3 is CASQDRGQETQYF. Here the CDR3 DNA reads TGTGCCAGCCAAGACAGGGGTCAAGAGACCCAGTACTTC.

The chain couples TRBV7-9 to TRBJ2-1, with D perhaps given as TRBD1 or TRBD2 (5 bases each). The CDR3 sequence is 14 residues long. The germline V gene has CDR1 SEHNR and CDR2 FQNEAQ (reference sequence). V dropped 3 bases and J dropped 5 bases, with 11 bases sitting between them. CDR3 coding DNA: TGTGCCAGCAGCTTGATGGGGGAGAACAATGAGCAGTTCTTC. It encodes CASSLMGENNEQFF.

J is TRBJ2-3 and V is TRBV7-2, with TRBD2 identical over 8 bases. The CDR3 extends over 16 amino acids. Germline loops: CDR1 SGHTA, CDR2 FQGNSA. The ends lost 1 base at V and 9 bases at J; junction bases unmatched: 12. This chain's CDR3 is CASSLEFGTRRGTQYF. The CDR3 bases are TGTGCCAGCAGCTTAGAATTTGGGACTAGAAGAGGGACGCAGTATTTT.

The rearrangement links TRBV29-1 to TRBJ1-2; 9 bases match TRBD1. Germline CDR1 is SQVTM and CDR2 is ANQGSEA. V gave up 4 bases and J gave up 6 bases; unmatched junction bases: 6. This CDR3 is 13 amino acids long. This CDR3 is CSVVGTGTHGYTF. The CDR3 DNA reads as TGCAGCGTTGTCGGGACAGGGACCCATGGCTACACCTTC. Using reference TRBV29-1 and TRBJ1-2 for the parts outside the CDR3, the full variable domain is SAVISQKPSRDICQRGTSLTIQCQVDSQVTMMFWYRQQPGQSLTLIATANQGSEATYESGFVIDKFPISRPNLTFSTLTVSNMSPEDSSIYLCSVVGTGTHGYTFGSGTRLTVV.

There are many counts of this clonotype. This chain connects TRBV20-1 to TRBJ2-3, with D uncertain. V shed 2 bases and J shed 2 bases, with 14 bases lying between them. Germline assignment: CDR1 DFQATT and CDR2 SNEGSKA (reference sequence). The CDR3 covers 15 residues. CDR3 in DNA: TGCAGTGCTAGACCGCAAAGGGTCAACACAGATACGCAGTATTTT. It codes for CSARPQRVNTDTQYF.

To note about this clonotype: Given a much more abundant clone one base away, this may be a read error. V is TRBV5-6 and J is TRBJ2-5; TRBD1 aligns across 8 bases. CDR1 is SGHDT and CDR2 is YYEEEE in the germline V gene. This CDR3 is built from 14 residues. CDR3 nucleotides: TGTGTCAGCAGCGTGACAGGGGACCAAGAGACCCAGTACTTC. As protein: CVSSVTGDQETQYF.

In regard to this clonotype: One base away lies a much larger clone, so this may be a sequencing read error. The chain is built from TRBV11-2 and TRBJ2-1, with TRBD1 matching 10 bases. Germline lookup yields CDR1 SGHAT and CDR2 FQNNGV. Trimming cost V 6 bases and J 6 bases; bases outside gene matches: 8. There are 15 residues in the CDR3. Written as DNA, the CDR3 is TGTGCCAGCAGAACCCCGGGACAGGGGAGCAATGAGCAGTTCTTC. Protein: CASRTPGQGSNEQFF.

Worth noting for this clonotype: A read error may explain this, as a much larger clone is one base away. CDR3 sequence: CASSADAYRPQHF. CDR3 nucleotide sequence: TGTGCCAGCAGCGCCGACGCATATCGGCCCCAGCATTTT. V usage is TRBV7-9 and J usage is TRBJ1-5; D is uncertain. Trimming left V 5 bases short and J 9 bases short, with 14 bases between. This CDR3 is built from 13 residues. In germline, CDR1 is SEHNR, CDR2 FQNEAQ (reference sequence).